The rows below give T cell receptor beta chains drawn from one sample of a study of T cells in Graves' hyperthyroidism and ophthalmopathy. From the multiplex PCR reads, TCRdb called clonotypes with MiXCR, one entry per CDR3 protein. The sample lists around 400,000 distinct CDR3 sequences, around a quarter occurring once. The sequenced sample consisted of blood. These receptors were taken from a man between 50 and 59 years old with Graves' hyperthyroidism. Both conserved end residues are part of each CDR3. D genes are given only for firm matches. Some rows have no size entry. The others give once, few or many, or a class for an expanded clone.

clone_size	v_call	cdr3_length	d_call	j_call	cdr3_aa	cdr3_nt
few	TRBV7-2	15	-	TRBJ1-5	CASSLAHGGGQPQHF	TGTGCCAGCAGCTTAGCGCATGGGGGCGGGCAGCCCCAGCATTTT
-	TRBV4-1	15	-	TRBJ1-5	CASSQQRGPNQPQHF	TGCGCCAGCAGCCAACAGAGGGGTCCTAATCAGCCCCAGCATTTT
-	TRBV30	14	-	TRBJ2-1	CAWSVGPAYNEQFF	TGTGCCTGGAGTGTTGGACCCGCTTACAATGAGCAGTTCTTC
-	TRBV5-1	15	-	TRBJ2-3	CASSSSQTSTDTQYF	TGCGCCAGCAGCTCCTCCCAGACGTCCACAGATACGCAGTATTTT
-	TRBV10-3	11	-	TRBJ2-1	CAISEVYEQFF	TGTGCCATCAGTGAGGTCTATGAGCAGTTCTTC
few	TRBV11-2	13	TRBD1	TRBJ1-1	CASSTDRDQAAFF	TGTGCCAGCAGCACAGACAGGGATCAGGCAGCTTTCTTT
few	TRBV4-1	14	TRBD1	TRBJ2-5	CASSQAGTGFDQYF	TGCGCCAGCAGCCAGGCCGGGACAGGGTTTGACCAGTACTTC
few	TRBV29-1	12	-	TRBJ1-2	CSVDGAVLGYTF	TGCAGCGTCGACGGGGCGGTGCTCGGCTACACCTTC
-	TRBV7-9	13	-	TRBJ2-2	CASSSSTVGELFF	TGTGCCAGCAGCTCATCTACAGTCGGGGAGCTGTTTTTT
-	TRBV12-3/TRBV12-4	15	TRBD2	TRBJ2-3	CASSPSGGFTDTQYF	TGTGCCAGCAGTCCAAGCGGGGGGTTCACAGATACGCAGTATTTT
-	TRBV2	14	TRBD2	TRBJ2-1	CASSGGLAGSEQFF	TGTGCCAGCAGTGGGGGACTAGCGGGTAGTGAGCAGTTCTTC
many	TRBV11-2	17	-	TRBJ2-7	CASSGDLRVSSSYEQYF	TGTGCCAGCAGCGGAGACCTCCGGGTTTCGAGCTCCTACGAGCAGTACTTC
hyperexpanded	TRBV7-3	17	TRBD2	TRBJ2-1	CASSLTFTSGKYNEQFF	TGTGCCAGCAGCTTAACGTTTACTAGCGGGAAATACAATGAGCAGTTCTTC
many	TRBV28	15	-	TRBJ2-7	CASGPRRPLAHEQYF	TGTGCCAGCGGGCCCCGGCGCCCCCTGGCCCACGAGCAGTACTTC
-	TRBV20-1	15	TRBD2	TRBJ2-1	CSALTGTSVYNEQFF	TGCAGTGCCCTAACCGGGACTAGCGTATACAATGAGCAGTTCTTC
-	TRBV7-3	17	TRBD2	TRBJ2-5	CASSLGDRLAGVETQYF	TGTGCCAGCAGCTTAGGAGACCGACTAGCGGGAGTGGAGACCCAGTACTTC
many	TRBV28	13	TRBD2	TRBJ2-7	CATRSGRGSEQYF	TGTGCCACCAGAAGCGGGAGGGGCAGCGAGCAGTACTTC
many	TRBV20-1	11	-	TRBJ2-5	CSATIKETQYF	TGCAGTGCTACGATAAAAGAGACCCAGTACTTC
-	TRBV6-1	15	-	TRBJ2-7	CASSVDPGRRYEQYF	TGTGCCAGCAGTGTGGATCCGGGACGCCGCTACGAGCAGTACTTC
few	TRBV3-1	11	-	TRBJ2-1	CASSQQGRAFF	TGTGCCAGCAGCCAACAGGGGAGGGCGTTCTTC
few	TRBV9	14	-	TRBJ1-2	CASSDNSFNYGYTF	TGTGCCAGCAGCGACAATTCTTTTAACTATGGCTACACCTTC
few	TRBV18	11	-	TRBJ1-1	CASSPLSEAFF	TGTGCCAGCTCACCATTGTCTGAAGCTTTCTTT
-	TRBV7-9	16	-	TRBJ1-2	CASSSLWGGLWVGYTF	TGTGCCAGCAGCTCCTTATGGGGAGGGCTATGGGTCGGCTACACCTTC
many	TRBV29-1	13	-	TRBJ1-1	CSVVRVASPEAFF	TGCAGCGTTGTGAGGGTTGCTAGCCCTGAAGCTTTCTTT
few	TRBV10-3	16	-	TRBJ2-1	CAISPTGGGNHNEQFF	TGTGCCATCAGTCCTACTGGGGGCGGGAATCACAATGAGCAGTTCTTC
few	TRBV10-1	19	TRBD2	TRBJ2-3	CASSESRLGFGGSRDTQYF	TGCGCCAGCAGTGAGTCCCGGCTCGGGTTCGGCGGGAGTAGGGATACGCAGTATTTT
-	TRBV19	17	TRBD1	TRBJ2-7	CASSMPPAGTGAYEQYF	TGTGCCAGTAGTATGCCCCCAGCGGGGACAGGGGCCTACGAGCAGTACTTC
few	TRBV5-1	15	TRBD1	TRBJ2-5	CASSWGTGPQETQYF	TGCGCCAGCAGCTGGGGGACAGGACCCCAAGAGACCCAGTACTTC
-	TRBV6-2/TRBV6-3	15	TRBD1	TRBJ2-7	CASSRVGTGGNEQYF	TGTGCCAGCAGTCGAGTAGGGACAGGGGGCAACGAGCAGTACTTC
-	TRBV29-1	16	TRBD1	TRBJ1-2	CSVEELRDRGSPGYTF	TGCAGCGTTGAAGAGCTTCGGGACAGGGGCTCCCCTGGCTACACCTTC
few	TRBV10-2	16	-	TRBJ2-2	CASSELGQPLTGELFF	TGCGCCAGCAGTGAACTTGGACAACCCCTCACCGGGGAGCTGTTTTTT
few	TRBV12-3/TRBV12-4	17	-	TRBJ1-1	CASSLFRGAQVNTEAFF	TGTGCCAGCAGTTTATTCCGGGGGGCACAGGTGAACACTGAAGCTTTCTTT
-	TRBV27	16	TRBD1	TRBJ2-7	CASSLGLRRQGDEQYF	TGTGCCAGCAGTTTAGGTTTGAGACGACAGGGTGACGAGCAGTACTTC